This TCR beta chain comes out of a study of shared clonotypes between healthy human individuals. The study, taken as a whole, reports: Tissue TCR repertoires likely differ from these blood-only repertoires. Memory subsets generally showed smaller estimated richness than naive subsets did.

The CDR3 extends over 14 amino acids. The germline CDR1 and CDR2 sequences are SNHLY and FYNNEI. Trimming removed 2 bases from V and 5 bases from J, with 10 bases in between. TCRdb's table, derived via immunoSEQ multiplex PCR, lists solely in-frame clones and lacks some. The table records approximately 530,000 clones, 90% to 96% of them present only once. Comment on this clone: Its antigen is not identified.

This chain joins TRBV2 and TRBJ1-5, with a weak D call TRBD1 (6 bases). Sequenced material: naive CD4+ T cells sorted from blood. Subset denoted: CD45RA+ positively selected. The sequence derives from a woman in her thirties in good health. The CDR3 coding sequence is TGTGCCAGCAGTGAAAGTAGGGGGGATCAGCCCCAGCATTTT. It encodes CASSESRGDQPQHF. The whole variable domain, remainder taken from reference TRBV2 and TRBJ1-5, is EPEVTQTPSHQVTQMGQEVILRCVPISNHLYFYWYRQILGQKVEFLVSFYNNEISEKSEIFDDQFSVERPDGSNFTLKIRSTKLEDSAMYFCASSESRGDQPQHFGDGTRLSIL.